The 13 T cell receptor beta chains below all came from one sample that was sequenced in a study of human T cells and chemical hapten exposure. Using its own MiXCR run on the RACE reads, TCRdb lists one record per CDR3 protein. Of just under 350,000 distinct CDR3 sequences listed, around 7% are singletons. Time point: patch test 1, 2 weeks after DPC sensitization. Noted treatment: therapeutic diphenylcyclopropenone sensitization with weekly scalp DPC. Source: whole blood, taken in connection with sensitization to the hapten diphenylcyclopropenone (DPC). These receptor sequences come from a woman between 18 and 29 years old with alopecia areata. Some clones in this sample may be carry-over from other donors' samples.

This clonotype has just a few counts. V and J are TRBV6-2 or TRBV6-3 and TRBJ1-5, with D possibly matching TRBD1 (5 bases). Trimming took off 2 bases at V and 5 bases at J, with 10 bases between the two ends. From germline, CDR1 is MNHEY and CDR2 SVGEGT. This CDR3 is built from 14 residues. The CDR3, as DNA: TGTGCCAGCAGTTACGACGGGGGATATCAGCCCCAGCATTTT. This sequence encodes CASSYDGGYQPQHF.

This rearrangement joins TRBV6-5 to TRBJ2-3; unclear D gene. Germline CDR1 and CDR2: MNHEY and SVGAGI. Trimming cost V 0 bases and J 0 bases, with 7 bases left between them. The CDR3 is 15 amino acids. CDR3 coding DNA: TGTGCCAGCAGTTACTCGTATGAGAGCACAGATACGCAGTATTTT. Translated: CASSYSYESTDTQYF.

This clonotype was counted many times. The chain is built from TRBV7-2 and TRBJ2-5; 9 bases align to TRBD1. The CDR3 extends over 15 amino acids. Trimming at V came to 3 bases and at J to 6 bases, leaving 8 bases not matched to a gene. Per germline, CDR1 SGHTA and CDR2 FQGNSA. CDR3 bases: TGTGCCAGCAGCTTTTCAACCGGGACAGGGAAGACCCAGTACTTC. It specifies CASSFSTGTGKTQYF.

This clonotype appeared a few times. J is TRBJ1-5 and V is TRBV10-3, with 9 bases that match TRBD1. After removal of 4 bases from V and 8 bases from J, the junction contained 6 bases not matched to a gene. Germline assignment: CDR1 ENHRY and CDR2 SYGVKD. CDR3 length: 14 amino acids. The DNA of the CDR3 is TGTGCCATCAGTGCTTACAGGGGGCAGGAGCCCCAGCATTTT. It codes for CAISAYRGQEPQHF.

Many counts were recorded for this clonotype. The chain links TRBV25-1 to TRBJ2-7; D not resolved. The CDR3 covers 13 residues. CDR1 MGHDK and CDR2 SYGVNS come from the germline V gene. V gave up 5 bases and J gave up 9 bases, with 17 bases separating them. The CDR3 here is CASSLPGLRGQYF. The CDR3 nucleotides read TGTGCCAGCAGTCTTCCAGGTCTCCGAGGGCAGTACTTC.

This clonotype appeared many times. The chain couples TRBV20-1 to TRBJ2-7; the D gene is possibly TRBD2 (6 bases). Germline V lookup: CDR1 DFQATT, CDR2 SNEGSKA (reference sequence). The CDR3 length is 13 residues. The V end lost 3 bases, the J end lost 0 bases, and 9 bases lay between the germline ends. CDR3 region: CSASGGSSYEQYF. CDR3 DNA: TGCAGTGCTAGCGGGGGAAGCTCCTACGAGCAGTACTTC.

This clonotype was seen at least ten times. The chain joins TRBV12-3 or TRBV12-4 to TRBJ1-1; 7 nucleotides match TRBD1. The CDR3 is made up of 14 amino acids. The trim removed 6 bases at V and 5 bases at J, leaving 9 bases unmatched. The CDR3 sequence is CASSRRQGPTEAFF. DNA of the CDR3: TGTGCCAGCAGCCGCCGACAGGGTCCGACTGAAGCTTTCTTT.

The rearrangement joins TRBV21-1 to TRBJ2-7; TRBD1, the table's D call, lacks a check against the DNA. TRBV21-1 is labeled a pseudogene. The CDR3 runs to 15 residues. CDR3 residues: CASSKGGQIHYEQYF. The CDR3, as DNA: TGTGCCAGCAGCAAAGGGGGACAGATCCACTACGAGCAGTACTTC.

The J gene is TRBJ2-7, the V gene TRBV20-1; 9 bases match TRBD2. Germline V gene data show CDR1 as DFQATT and CDR2 as SNEGSKA (reference sequence). The CDR3 runs to 13 residues. Trimming removed 8 bases from V and 6 bases from J; junction bases left unmatched: 11. CDR3 DNA: TGCAGTATTGGGACCCTAGCGGGGACCGAGCAGTACTTC. Translating it yields CSIGTLAGTEQYF.

There are a few counts of this clonotype. This sequence joins TRBV12-3 or TRBV12-4 and TRBJ1-2, with TRBD1 as a possible D gene (6 bases). The CDR3 loop spans 12 amino acids. The V end was cut by 6 bases, the J end by 3 bases, with 8 bases between. The CDR3 sequence: CASRGADYGYTF. CDR3 DNA: TGTGCCAGCAGGGGGGCTGACTATGGCTACACCTTC.

This clonotype was detected a few times. The chain has TRBV7-9 and TRBJ2-2, with 8 bases identical to TRBD1. The CDR3 loop spans 15 amino acids. Looked up from germline, CDR1 is SEHNR and CDR2 is FQNEAQ (reference sequence). After removal of 5 bases from V and 1 base from J, the junction contained 3 bases not matched to a gene. DNA of the CDR3: TGTGCCAGCAGCGCCGGACAGGGGAACACCGGGGAGCTGTTTTTT. It translates to CASSAGQGNTGELFF.

This clonotype showed up many times. This rearrangement joins TRBV12-3 or TRBV12-4 to TRBJ1-3; no firm D call. CDR3 size: 14 residues. The germline V and J ends were trimmed by 6 bases and 0 bases, with 9 bases remaining between them. CDR3 loop: CASRMGSSGNTIYF. CDR3 coding DNA: TGTGCCAGCAGAATGGGGAGCTCTGGAAACACCATATATTTT.

This clonotype appeared a few times. The gene calls are TRBV9 and TRBJ2-1; D is possibly TRBD1 or TRBD2 (7 bases each). This CDR3 has 17 amino acids. V was shortened by 3 bases and J by 7 bases, with 23 bases between the two germline ends. The germline V gene encodes CDR1 SGDLS and CDR2 YYNGEE. DNA for the CDR3: TGTGCCAGCAGCGCCCTACACGACAGGGAGGGTTGGAATGAGCAGTTCTTC. This encodes CASSALHDREGWNEQFF.